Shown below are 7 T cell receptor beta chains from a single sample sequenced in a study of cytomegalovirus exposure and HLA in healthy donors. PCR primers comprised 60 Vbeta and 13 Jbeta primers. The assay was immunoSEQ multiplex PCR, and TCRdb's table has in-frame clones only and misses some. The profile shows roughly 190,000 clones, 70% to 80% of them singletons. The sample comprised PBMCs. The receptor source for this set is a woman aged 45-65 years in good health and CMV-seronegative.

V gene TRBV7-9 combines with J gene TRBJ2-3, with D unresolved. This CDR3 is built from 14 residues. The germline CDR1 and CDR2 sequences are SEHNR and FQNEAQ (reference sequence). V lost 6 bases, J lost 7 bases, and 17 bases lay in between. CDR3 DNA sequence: TGTGCCAGCAGAGACGCTCGCGGCATTCATACGCAGTATTTT. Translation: CASRDARGIHTQYF.

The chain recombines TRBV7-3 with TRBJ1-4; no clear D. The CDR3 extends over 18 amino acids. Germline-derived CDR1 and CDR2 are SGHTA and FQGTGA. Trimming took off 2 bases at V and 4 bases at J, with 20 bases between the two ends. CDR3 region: CASSLVPLSQGVNEKLFF. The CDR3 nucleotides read TGTGCCAGCAGCTTAGTGCCCCTGTCGCAAGGAGTTAATGAAAAACTGTTTTTT.

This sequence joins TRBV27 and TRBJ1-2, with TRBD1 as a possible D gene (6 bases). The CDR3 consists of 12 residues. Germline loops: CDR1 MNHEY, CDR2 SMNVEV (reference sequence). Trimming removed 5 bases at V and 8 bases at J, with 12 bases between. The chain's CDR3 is CASSGSRGGYTF. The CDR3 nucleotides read TGTGCCAGCAGTGGCAGTAGGGGGGGCTACACCTTC.

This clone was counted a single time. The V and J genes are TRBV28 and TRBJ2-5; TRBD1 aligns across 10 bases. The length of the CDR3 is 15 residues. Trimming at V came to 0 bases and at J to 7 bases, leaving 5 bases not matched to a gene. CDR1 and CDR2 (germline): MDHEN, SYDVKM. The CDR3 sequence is CASSLWGTGDATQYF. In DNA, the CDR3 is TGTGCCAGCAGTTTATGGGGGACAGGGGATGCGACCCAGTACTTC.

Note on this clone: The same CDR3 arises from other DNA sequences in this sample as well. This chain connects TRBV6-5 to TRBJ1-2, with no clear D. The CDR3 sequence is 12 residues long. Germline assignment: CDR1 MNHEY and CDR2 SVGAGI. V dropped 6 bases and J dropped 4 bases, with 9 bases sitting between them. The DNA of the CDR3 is TGTGCCAGCAGCCCCTCCGGCTATGGCTACACCTTC. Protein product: CASSPSGYGYTF.

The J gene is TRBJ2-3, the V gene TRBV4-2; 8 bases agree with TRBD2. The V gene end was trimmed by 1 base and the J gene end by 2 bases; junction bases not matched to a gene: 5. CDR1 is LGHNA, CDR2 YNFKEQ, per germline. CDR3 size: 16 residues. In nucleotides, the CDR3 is TGTGCCAGCAGCCAAGGCCCTAGCGGGCTCACAGATACGCAGTATTTT. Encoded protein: CASSQGPSGLTDTQYF.

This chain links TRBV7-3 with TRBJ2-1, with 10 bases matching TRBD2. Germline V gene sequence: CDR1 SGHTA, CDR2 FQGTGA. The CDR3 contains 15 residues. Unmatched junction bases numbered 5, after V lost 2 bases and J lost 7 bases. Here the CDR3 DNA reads TGTGCCAGCAGCTTAGAACTAGCGGGATTAAATGAGCAGTTCTTC. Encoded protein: CASSLELAGLNEQFF.